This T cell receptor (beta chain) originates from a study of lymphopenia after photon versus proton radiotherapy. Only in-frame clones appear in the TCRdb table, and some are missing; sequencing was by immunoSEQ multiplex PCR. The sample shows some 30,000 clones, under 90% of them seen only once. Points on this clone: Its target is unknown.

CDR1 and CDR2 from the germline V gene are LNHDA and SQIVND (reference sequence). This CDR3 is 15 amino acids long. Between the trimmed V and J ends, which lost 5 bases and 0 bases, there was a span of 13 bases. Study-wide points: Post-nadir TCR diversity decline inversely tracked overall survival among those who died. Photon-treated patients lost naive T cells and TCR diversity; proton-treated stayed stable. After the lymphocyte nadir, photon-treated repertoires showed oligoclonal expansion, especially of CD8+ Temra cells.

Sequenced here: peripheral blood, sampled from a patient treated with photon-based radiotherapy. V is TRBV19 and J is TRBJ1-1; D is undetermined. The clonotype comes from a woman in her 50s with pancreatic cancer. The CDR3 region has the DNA TGTGCCAGTAGTCGTATGTGGGGTATGAACACTGAAGCTTTCTTT. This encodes CASSRMWGMNTEAFF.